Detailed here is one TCR beta chain. Its antigen is as yet unknown. This sample was taken from a study of cytomegalovirus exposure and HLA in healthy donors. Study outcomes and limitations: The study had only CMV serostatus as immune exposure information.

Trimming left V 4 bases short and J 0 bases short, with 13 bases between. The CDR3 is made up of 14 amino acids. The germline CDR1 and CDR2 sequences are GTSNPN and SVGIG (reference sequence). Vbeta (60) and Jbeta (13) primers were used in the PCR. Repertoires were generated with immunoSEQ multiplex PCR, while TCRdb's copy carries only in-frame clones and drops some. The table records about 130,000 clones, about 85% of them present only once. Sequencing used PBMCs. The chain carries TRBV30 and TRBJ2-7, with D perhaps TRBD1 (6 bases). This receptor was obtained from a boy between 10 and 17 years old in good health and CMV-seronegative. CDR3 residues: CAWTPGQISYEQYF. DNA for the CDR3: TGTGCCTGGACCCCCGGACAGATCTCCTACGAGCAGTACTTC.